The rows below give T cell receptor beta chains drawn from one sample of a study of shared T cell receptors in the human thymus. TCRdb's copy holds only in-frame clones and misses some; the assay was immunoSEQ multiplex PCR. In the table there are 600,000 to 900,000 clones, approximately 83% of which are singletons. This sample was shared with a second study, whose subject was human thymus T cells.

Sequencing was carried out using thymocytes. All receptors come from a girl less than two years old with a congenital heart defect. The CDR3 runs from the conserved cysteine through the conserved F or W. A D gene is named only where the DNA matches it firmly. Some rows mark clone size as missing; the rest say once, few, many or name a class of expanded clone.

d_call: NA
clone_size: once
j_call: TRBJ2-5
v_call: TRBV27
cdr3_nt: TGTGCCAGCAGTTCCACTAACTGGCCCCAAGAGACCCAGTACTTC
cdr3_aa: CASSSTNWPQETQYF

d_call: TRBD2
clone_size: NA
j_call: TRBJ2-7
v_call: TRBV6-1
cdr3_nt: TGTGCCAGCAGTGCCTATCTAGCGGGGGGCTTCTACGAGCAGTACTTC
cdr3_aa: CASSAYLAGGFYEQYF

d_call: TRBD2
clone_size: NA
j_call: TRBJ2-7
v_call: TRBV7-8
cdr3_nt: TGTGCCAGCAGCGAGAATAGCGGCCTAGCGGGGGGGCCATACGAGCAGTACTTC
cdr3_aa: CASSENSGLAGGPYEQYF

d_call: TRBD1
clone_size: few
j_call: TRBJ1-2
v_call: TRBV5-8
cdr3_nt: TGTGCCATATTCCAACAGGGGGCGGTCTATGGCTACACCTTC
cdr3_aa: CAIFQQGAVYGYTF

d_call: NA
clone_size: NA
j_call: TRBJ2-1
v_call: TRBV29-1
cdr3_nt: TGCAGCGTCGAGCTTGGTGCAAATCTGTTCTTC
cdr3_aa: CSVELGANLFF

d_call: NA
clone_size: NA
j_call: TRBJ2-7
v_call: TRBV27
cdr3_nt: TGTGCCAGCAGTTCTCGGACAGTCCCTCCCTACGAGCAGTACTTC
cdr3_aa: CASSSRTVPPYEQYF

d_call: NA
clone_size: NA
j_call: TRBJ1-2
v_call: TRBV11-2
cdr3_nt: TGTGCCAGCAGCGGCAGACAGGCCCGGCCAAGCTCAGGCTATGGCTACACCTTC
cdr3_aa: CASSGRQARPSSGYGYTF

d_call: NA
clone_size: few
j_call: TRBJ2-7
v_call: TRBV6-4
cdr3_nt: TGTGCCAGCAGTGTACAGGGAGGGGCGGACGAGCAGTACTTC
cdr3_aa: CASSVQGGADEQYF

d_call: NA
clone_size: few
j_call: TRBJ1-5
v_call: TRBV5-6
cdr3_nt: TGTGCCAGCAGCTTGGGACAGGTTGGTAGCAATCAGCCCCAGCATTTT
cdr3_aa: CASSLGQVGSNQPQHF

d_call: TRBD2
clone_size: once
j_call: TRBJ2-5
v_call: TRBV11-3
cdr3_nt: TGTGCCAGCAGCAAAGAGAGAACGGGACTAGATCACGAAGAGACCCAGTACTTC
cdr3_aa: CASSKERTGLDHEETQYF

d_call: TRBD1
clone_size: NA
j_call: TRBJ1-2
v_call: TRBV5-4
cdr3_nt: TGTGCCAGCGGTTCACAGGGGACGAATGGCTACACCTTC
cdr3_aa: CASGSQGTNGYTF

d_call: TRBD1
clone_size: NA
j_call: TRBJ1-2
v_call: TRBV9
cdr3_nt: TGTGCCAGCAGCCGACAGGGGGCTTCAGACTATGGCTACACCTTC
cdr3_aa: CASSRQGASDYGYTF

d_call: TRBD2
clone_size: NA
j_call: TRBJ2-3
v_call: TRBV5-1
cdr3_nt: TGCGCCAGCAGCGTCACAGCGGGGGGGACAGATACGCAGTATTTT
cdr3_aa: CASSVTAGGTDTQYF

d_call: TRBD1
clone_size: NA
j_call: TRBJ2-1
v_call: TRBV5-1
cdr3_nt: TGCGCCAGCAGCTGTGGCCGGGACAGACCTTACAATGAGCAGTTCTTC
cdr3_aa: CASSCGRDRPYNEQFF

d_call: TRBD1
clone_size: NA
j_call: TRBJ1-6
v_call: TRBV25-1
cdr3_nt: TGTGCCAGCAGACCCGGGACAGGGTCGGTTGGATGTTCACCCCTCCACTTT
cdr3_aa: CASRPGTGSVGCSPLHF

d_call: TRBD1
clone_size: NA
j_call: TRBJ1-1
v_call: TRBV29-1
cdr3_nt: TGCAGCGTAGACGCCGGGACAGAATTCTTTCAGGCTTTCTTT
cdr3_aa: CSVDAGTEFFQAFF

d_call: TRBD1
clone_size: NA
j_call: TRBJ2-1
v_call: TRBV4-1
cdr3_nt: TGCGCCAGCAGTCAAGAAGACAGGGGGCCCTACAATGAGCAGTTCTTC
cdr3_aa: CASSQEDRGPYNEQFF

d_call: NA
clone_size: NA
j_call: TRBJ1-1
v_call: TRBV20-1
cdr3_nt: TGCAGTGGTCGACAGCCTGAAGCTTTCTTT
cdr3_aa: CSGRQPEAFF

d_call: NA
clone_size: NA
j_call: TRBJ2-1
v_call: TRBV27
cdr3_nt: TGTGCCAGCAGTTTAAGGTTTACTAGGTCCGATGAGCAGTTCTTC
cdr3_aa: CASSLRFTRSDEQFF

d_call: NA
clone_size: NA
j_call: TRBJ1-5
v_call: TRBV15
cdr3_nt: TGTGCCACCAGCAGAGATCGCGAGGGTCTGTCTGATAGCAATCAGCCCCAGCATTTT
cdr3_aa: CATSRDREGLSDSNQPQHF

d_call: NA
clone_size: NA
j_call: TRBJ1-6
v_call: TRBV5-4
cdr3_nt: TGTGCCAGCAGCTGGGGGGGTTCAGGGGCAAATTCACCCCTCCACTTT
cdr3_aa: CASSWGGSGANSPLHF

d_call: TRBD2
clone_size: NA
j_call: TRBJ2-1
v_call: TRBV4-3
cdr3_nt: TGCGCCAGCAGCCCCCGTTATGCTAGCGGGGGTAATGAGCAGTTCTTC
cdr3_aa: CASSPRYASGGNEQFF

d_call: TRBD2
clone_size: NA
j_call: TRBJ2-3
v_call: TRBV7-2
cdr3_nt: TGTGCCAGCAGCTGGGTGGCTAGCGGGGACCTTTACACAGATACGCAGTATTTT
cdr3_aa: CASSWVASGDLYTDTQYF

d_call: TRBD1
clone_size: few
j_call: TRBJ1-6
v_call: TRBV7-9
cdr3_nt: TGTGCCAGCAGCCTCACGGACAGGGACGTGGTGTCACCCCTCCACTTT
cdr3_aa: CASSLTDRDVVSPLHF

d_call: NA
clone_size: once
j_call: TRBJ2-1
v_call: TRBV7-6
cdr3_nt: TGTGCCAGCACCGTCTTTATGGGCACCGACAATGAGCAGTTCTTC
cdr3_aa: CASTVFMGTDNEQFF

d_call: TRBD1
clone_size: once
j_call: TRBJ1-2
v_call: TRBV14
cdr3_nt: TGTGCCAGCAGCCACCTCCGGGACAGGGTCGACTATGGCTACACCTTC
cdr3_aa: CASSHLRDRVDYGYTF